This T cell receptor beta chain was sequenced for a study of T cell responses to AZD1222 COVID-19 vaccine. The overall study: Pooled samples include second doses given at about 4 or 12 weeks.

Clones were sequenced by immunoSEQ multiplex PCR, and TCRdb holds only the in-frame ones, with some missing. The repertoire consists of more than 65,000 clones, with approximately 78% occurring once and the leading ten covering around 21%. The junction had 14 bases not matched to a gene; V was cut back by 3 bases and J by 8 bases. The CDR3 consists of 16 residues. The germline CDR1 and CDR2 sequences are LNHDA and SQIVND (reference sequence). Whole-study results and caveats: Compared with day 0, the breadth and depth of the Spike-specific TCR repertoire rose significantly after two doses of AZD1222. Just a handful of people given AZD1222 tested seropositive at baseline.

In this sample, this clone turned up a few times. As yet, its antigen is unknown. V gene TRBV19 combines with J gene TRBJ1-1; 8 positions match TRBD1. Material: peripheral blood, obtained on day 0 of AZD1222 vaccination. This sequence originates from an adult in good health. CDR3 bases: TGTGCCAGTAGTATCGGGACAGGTTCCTTGAAAGGCGAAGCTTTCTTT. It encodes CASSIGTGSLKGEAFF. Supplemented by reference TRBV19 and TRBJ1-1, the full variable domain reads DGGITQSPKYLFRKEGQNVTLSCEQNLNHDAMYWYRQDPGQGLRLIYYSQIVNDFQKGDIAEGYSVSREKKESFPLTVTSAQKNPTAFYLCASSIGTGSLKGEAFFGQGTRLTVV.